What follows is one T cell receptor (beta chain) and its context. Its antigen remains unidentified. No quality values exist for individual bases; no much larger clone is one base distant. The sample has other DNA sequences that encode this CDR3 too. Using the deep immunoSEQ assay, multiplex PCR amplified TCR CDR3 regions from genomic DNA. Extracted genomic DNA from each cell subset was spread evenly across all wells of several immunoSEQ 96-well plates, with each plate serving as a replicate. For sorted subsets, roughly 190 ng of genomic DNA, equivalent to around 30,000 T cell genomes, went into each replicate PCR. Purified libraries were quantified with a Qubit 3.0 fluorometer, sized on a Bioanalyzer 2100, and re-quantified with the KAPA Library Quantification kit. A separate single-read 150-cycle Illumina NextSeq 550 flow cell was used to sequence each immunoSEQ 96-well plate. The paper's data handling went like this. Because only junctional sequences without quality scores were contained in the immunoSEQ output, filtering matching that applied to full-length reads could not be performed. Sequences were annotated with PyIR, a Python wrapper for IgBLAST v1.9, and V/J genes and CDR3 were assigned using IMGT germline references. Any read was removed if the V/J assignment was weak (E-value above 1e-6), the CDR3 was missing, or the read contained stop codons, out-of-frame junctions, or ambiguous translated residues. V3J clonotypes were defined as sequences sharing the same inferred V gene, J gene, and CDR3 amino acid sequence. The percentage overlap between two repertoires was calculated by dividing the number of shared unique clonotypes by the size of the smaller repertoire. Repertoire richness was assessed with RTK rarefaction, the Chao1 estimator, and Recon v2.1 estimates of unobserved clonotypes. Generation probabilities were computed with OLGA for all TCRbeta clonotypes obtained by the gDNA method from a handful of donors. TCRdb holds this immuneACCESS table with in-frame rearrangements only. Some clones are missing; in checked studies, unresolved V genes explain under half, and the rest has no known cause. V, J and clone size are taken as reported in that table, and D and trimming were inferred from the DNA itself. The sample data list approximately 2.4 million clones, and 90% to 96% of these were observed just once. The top ten clones comprise 0.1% to 0.15% of the sample.

The donors were healthy, HIV-negative adults who had no recently reported acute infections or vaccinations. Only Caucasian adults living in Nashville, Tennessee, USA were represented among the donors. Magnetic negative selection was used to enrich CD4+ T cells, after which naive cells were positively selected on CD45RA and the negative fraction became the memory subset. Blood was obtained by leukapheresis, after which PBMCs were separated by Ficoll-Histopaque density gradient centrifugation and cryopreserved in liquid nitrogen vapor phase. Analytical flow cytometry was used to check the purity and quantity of each magnetically sorted T cell population. Each sorted fraction had its genomic DNA isolated and then quantified by UV absorbance on a Nanodrop 2000c. The data originate from a study of shared clonotypes between healthy human individuals (dated by TCRdb to 2018 to 2021). At the level of the whole study: Three men and two women, aged 18 to 49 years, made up the cohort. For each donor, CD4 naive and CD4 memory were each run on three plates, CD8 naive on two plates, and CD8 memory on one plate. The study deeply sequenced blood TCR repertoires of several healthy adults to estimate repertoire size and the extent of clonotype sharing between individuals. To increase sequencing depth and limit assay-specific biases, different laboratories used diverse techniques to prepare libraries and sequence TCR repertoires. Between about 0.9 and 10 billion PBMCs per donor were obtained by leukapheresis. Broad study findings and their caveats: Based on pairwise subsampling, the degree of clonotype sharing among donors was expected to be affected by sequencing depth. Rarefaction of sorted-subset datasets indicated incomplete sequencing despite the large sequencing depth. Because the study included only a small number of donors, the genetic and exposure-history diversity represented was limited. Naive subsets generally had larger estimated clonotype richness than memory subsets did. Across four donors, approximately 5% of naive CD4, approximately 3.6% of naive CD8, approximately 2.5% of memory CD4, and around 0.4% of memory CD8 clonotypes were shared. Sampling was restricted to blood, and TCR repertoires in tissues likely differ from the TCR repertoires found in blood. Clonotypes shared by all four sorted-subset donors showed higher generation probabilities than non-shared clonotypes.

This receptor was taken from a man between 18 and 35 years old in good health. Sequencing input: naive CD4+ T cells sorted from blood. This specimen's cell subset or site label, per the study, means: CD45RA+ positively selected.

The CDR3: CASSPDRNTGELFF. The nucleotides are TGTGCCAGCAGCCCGGACAGGAACACCGGGGAGCTGTTTTTT. The V and J genes are TRBV7-9 and TRBJ2-2, with TRBD1 perhaps the D gene, on 6 matching bases. The CDR3 runs 14 amino acids, cysteine and phenylalanine included. Just CDR3 DNA is preserved here, 42 bases in frame from base 1. Based on the germline V gene (reference sequence), the CDR1 and CDR2 sequences are SEHNR and FQNEAQ. V is reduced by 5 bases and J by 1 base, leaving a spacing of 8 bases between them.